This TCR beta chain came from a study of blood T cells in healthy people across ages. CDR1 is SGHAT and CDR2 is FQDESV in the germline V gene (reference sequence). Trimming removed 5 bases from V and 2 bases from J; junction bases left unmatched: 6. There are 15 residues in the CDR3. Whenever a sample was processed, at least 6.5 million PBMCs were isolated. Comments on this clonotype: What it recognizes is unknown.

With a J-beta primer mix and a sample-barcoded 5' primer, a second PCR ran about 7 to 12 cycles. Each cDNA was tagged by a template-switch adaptor containing 12 random nucleotides. TCRdb used MiXCR to reprocess the 5' RACE reads, holding one entry per CDR3 protein. The profile shows 1.4 million or so distinct CDR3 sequences, 35% to 45% of them singletons. Findings and limits, study-wide: Unknown donor CMV status possibly confounded expanded clonotype changes.

This sequence joins TRBV11-1 and TRBJ2-1; TRBD1 agrees at 7 bases. The receptor was isolated from a woman aged 18-29 years in good health. The sample consisted of blood. The CDR3 region is CASSPGTETYNEQFF. CDR3 coding DNA: TGTGCCAGCAGCCCCGGGACAGAAACCTACAATGAGCAGTTCTTC.